Listed below are T cell receptor beta chains from one sample, sequenced in a study of Graves' ophthalmopathy and Graves' hyperthyroidism. TCRdb itself ran the multiplex PCR reads through MiXCR, one entry per CDR3 protein. The repertoire holds about 150,000 distinct CDR3 sequences, with over 35% as singletons. Sequences were obtained from peripheral blood. These receptors originate from a woman between 40 and 55 years old with Graves' ophthalmopathy. Both conserved end residues are part of each CDR3. Each record gives: V gene, J gene, D gene, clone size, CDR3 length, CDR3 DNA, CDR3 protein. A D gene is named only where the DNA matches it firmly. Part of the rows lack a size; the others show once, few, many or a class for expanded clones.

V gene: TRBV6-2/TRBV6-3; J gene: TRBJ2-5; D gene: NA; clone size: NA; CDR3 length: 16; CDR3 DNA: TGTGCCAGCAGCCGGGACGGAGGAGATCCAAGAGAGACCCAGTACTTC; CDR3 protein: CASSRDGGDPRETQYF
V gene: TRBV3-1; J gene: TRBJ1-6; D gene: NA; clone size: many; CDR3 length: 16; CDR3 DNA: TGTGCCAGCAGCCAATACGTACAGCCCGATAATTCACCCCTCCACTTT; CDR3 protein: CASSQYVQPDNSPLHF
V gene: TRBV6-2/TRBV6-3; J gene: TRBJ1-1; D gene: NA; clone size: many; CDR3 length: 15; CDR3 DNA: TGTGCCAGCAGTCCACAGTTTGTCAGAGACACTGAAGCTTTCTTT; CDR3 protein: CASSPQFVRDTEAFF
V gene: TRBV12-3/TRBV12-4; J gene: TRBJ2-7; D gene: TRBD1; clone size: NA; CDR3 length: 14; CDR3 DNA: TGTGCCAGCAGTTACGAGACAGGGGGCTACGAGCAGTACTTC; CDR3 protein: CASSYETGGYEQYF
V gene: TRBV13; J gene: TRBJ2-7; D gene: NA; clone size: few; CDR3 length: 20; CDR3 DNA: TGTGCCAGCAGCTCCGGCCTTACAGGGCTAGAGCTAACTTCCCCCTACGAGCAGTACTTC; CDR3 protein: CASSSGLTGLELTSPYEQYF
V gene: TRBV12-3/TRBV12-4; J gene: TRBJ1-1; D gene: TRBD1; clone size: once; CDR3 length: 14; CDR3 DNA: TGTGCCAGCCCAAGCAGGGGGGGGAACACTGAAGCTTTCTTT; CDR3 protein: CASPSRGGNTEAFF
V gene: TRBV6-2/TRBV6-3; J gene: TRBJ2-7; D gene: TRBD1; clone size: once; CDR3 length: 13; CDR3 DNA: TGTGCCACCAACGACAGGGGGTATACCGAGCAGTACTTC; CDR3 protein: CATNDRGYTEQYF
V gene: TRBV3-1; J gene: TRBJ1-2; D gene: NA; clone size: many; CDR3 length: 15; CDR3 DNA: TGTGCCAGCAGCCAAGATTTTCACCGGGGGAATGGCTACACCTTC; CDR3 protein: CASSQDFHRGNGYTF
V gene: TRBV12-3/TRBV12-4; J gene: TRBJ2-7; D gene: TRBD1; clone size: once; CDR3 length: 15; CDR3 DNA: TGTGCCAGCAGTTACGGGGCAGGGGGTCCCTACGAGCAGTACTTC; CDR3 protein: CASSYGAGGPYEQYF
V gene: TRBV6-5; J gene: TRBJ2-3; D gene: NA; clone size: many; CDR3 length: 16; CDR3 DNA: TGTGCCAGCAGTTACGCTTTAGGCGATACGACAGATACGCAGTATTTT; CDR3 protein: CASSYALGDTTDTQYF
V gene: TRBV6-1; J gene: TRBJ2-7; D gene: NA; clone size: NA; CDR3 length: 13; CDR3 DNA: TGTGCCAGCAGTCTTAGCCTTGCCGACGAGCAGTACTTC; CDR3 protein: CASSLSLADEQYF
V gene: TRBV20-1; J gene: TRBJ1-2; D gene: NA; clone size: NA; CDR3 length: 13; CDR3 DNA: TGCAGTGCTGACACCCGGGGGGGCTATGGCTACACCTTC; CDR3 protein: CSADTRGGYGYTF
V gene: TRBV11-2; J gene: TRBJ2-4; D gene: NA; clone size: NA; CDR3 length: 16; CDR3 DNA: TGTGCCAGCAGCTCGGGGGCCCTTGGAACCAAAAACATTCAGTACTTC; CDR3 protein: CASSSGALGTKNIQYF
V gene: TRBV29-1; J gene: TRBJ1-1; D gene: NA; clone size: many; CDR3 length: 16; CDR3 DNA: TGCAGCGTTGATGGGGCAAGGGGACACGGAAACACTGAAGCTTTCTTT; CDR3 protein: CSVDGARGHGNTEAFF
V gene: TRBV18; J gene: TRBJ1-1; D gene: NA; clone size: many; CDR3 length: 14; CDR3 DNA: TGTGCCAGCTCACTCGTGTATACTGACACTGAAGCTTTCTTT; CDR3 protein: CASSLVYTDTEAFF
V gene: TRBV28; J gene: TRBJ2-7; D gene: TRBD1; clone size: many; CDR3 length: 15; CDR3 DNA: TGTGCCAGCAGTTCAATGGGGCAGGGGGCCTACGAGCAGTACTTC; CDR3 protein: CASSSMGQGAYEQYF
V gene: TRBV2; J gene: TRBJ1-2; D gene: NA; clone size: many; CDR3 length: 12; CDR3 DNA: TGTGCCAGCAGTACGGGGGGGGGAGGCTACACCTTC; CDR3 protein: CASSTGGGGYTF
V gene: TRBV6-2/TRBV6-3; J gene: TRBJ1-2; D gene: NA; clone size: many; CDR3 length: 15; CDR3 DNA: TGTGCCAGCAGTTACTCCTCCCGGGAGCACTATGGCTACACCTTC; CDR3 protein: CASSYSSREHYGYTF
V gene: TRBV7-2; J gene: TRBJ2-5; D gene: TRBD1; clone size: NA; CDR3 length: 14; CDR3 DNA: TGTGCCAGCAGCCTTGGACAGGCCCAGGGGACCCAGTACTTC; CDR3 protein: CASSLGQAQGTQYF
V gene: TRBV6-2/TRBV6-3; J gene: TRBJ1-6; D gene: NA; clone size: NA; CDR3 length: 15; CDR3 DNA: TGTGCCAGCAACCCCGGGGGGGCCGGTAATTCACCCCTCCACTTT; CDR3 protein: CASNPGGAGNSPLHF
V gene: TRBV24-1; J gene: TRBJ1-2; D gene: NA; clone size: many; CDR3 length: 13; CDR3 DNA: TGTGCCACCCGGGGGGAGAAATCCTATGGCTACACCTTC; CDR3 protein: CATRGEKSYGYTF
V gene: TRBV5-1; J gene: TRBJ1-3; D gene: NA; clone size: many; CDR3 length: 15; CDR3 DNA: TGCGCCAGCAGCTCTCAGGGCGACTCTGGAAACACCATATATTTT; CDR3 protein: CASSSQGDSGNTIYF
V gene: TRBV2; J gene: TRBJ2-7; D gene: TRBD2; clone size: NA; CDR3 length: 13; CDR3 DNA: TGTGCCAGCAGTGAATGGCGGGAGTACGAGCAGTACTTC; CDR3 protein: CASSEWREYEQYF
V gene: TRBV7-2; J gene: TRBJ2-5; D gene: NA; clone size: NA; CDR3 length: 15; CDR3 DNA: TGTGCCAGCAGCTTAGTAAGGGGGATTCAAGAGACCCAGTACTTC; CDR3 protein: CASSLVRGIQETQYF
V gene: TRBV11-2; J gene: TRBJ1-2; D gene: NA; clone size: many; CDR3 length: 13; CDR3 DNA: TGTGCCAGCAGTGAGGGGGGGTACTATGGCTACACCTTC; CDR3 protein: CASSEGGYYGYTF
V gene: TRBV5-1; J gene: TRBJ2-7; D gene: NA; clone size: NA; CDR3 length: 14; CDR3 DNA: TGCGCCAGCAGCTCTTCAGGGATCGCCTACGAGCAGTACTTC; CDR3 protein: CASSSSGIAYEQYF
V gene: TRBV20-1; J gene: TRBJ1-5; D gene: TRBD1; clone size: NA; CDR3 length: 16; CDR3 DNA: TGCAGTGCTAGAGTGGGGGAGGGGGCGAGGAATCAGCCCCAGCATTTT; CDR3 protein: CSARVGEGARNQPQHF
V gene: TRBV28; J gene: TRBJ1-2; D gene: NA; clone size: NA; CDR3 length: 15; CDR3 DNA: TGTGCCAGCAGTTTATTGGGTCGTAGGGGTGCGGGCTACACCTTC; CDR3 protein: CASSLLGRRGAGYTF
V gene: TRBV28; J gene: TRBJ1-6; D gene: TRBD1; clone size: NA; CDR3 length: 12; CDR3 DNA: TGTGCCAGCACCACAGGGGATTCACCCCTCCACTTT; CDR3 protein: CASTTGDSPLHF
V gene: TRBV18; J gene: TRBJ2-7; D gene: TRBD2; clone size: many; CDR3 length: 15; CDR3 DNA: TGTGCCAGCTCACCGGGACTAGCGGGAGTTCTCGAGCAGTACTTC; CDR3 protein: CASSPGLAGVLEQYF
V gene: TRBV28; J gene: TRBJ1-1; D gene: TRBD1; clone size: many; CDR3 length: 15; CDR3 DNA: TGTGCCAGCAGTTCCTCCGGGACAGCGAACACTGAAGCTTTCTTT; CDR3 protein: CASSSSGTANTEAFF
V gene: TRBV11-2; J gene: TRBJ2-7; D gene: TRBD1; clone size: NA; CDR3 length: 15; CDR3 DNA: TGTGCCAGCAGCAGAGCGACAGGGGACCGCGACGAGCAGTACTTC; CDR3 protein: CASSRATGDRDEQYF
V gene: TRBV6-1; J gene: TRBJ2-7; D gene: TRBD2; clone size: NA; CDR3 length: 15; CDR3 DNA: TGTGCCAGCAGTGGGCGGGGGGCTGGGGGCTTCGAGCAGTACTTC; CDR3 protein: CASSGRGAGGFEQYF
V gene: TRBV19; J gene: TRBJ1-2; D gene: NA; clone size: many; CDR3 length: 14; CDR3 DNA: TGTGCCAGTAGTATCCGCAGTGGGAACTATGGCTACACCTTC; CDR3 protein: CASSIRSGNYGYTF
V gene: TRBV20-1; J gene: TRBJ2-5; D gene: TRBD2; clone size: NA; CDR3 length: 15; CDR3 DNA: TGCAGTGCTAGAGATAGCGGGAGGCTCCAAGAGACCCAGTACTTC; CDR3 protein: CSARDSGRLQETQYF
V gene: TRBV4-1; J gene: TRBJ2-7; D gene: TRBD2; clone size: many; CDR3 length: 16; CDR3 DNA: TGCGCCAGCAGCCAAGCAGCACTAGCGGACCTCTACGAGCAGTACTTC; CDR3 protein: CASSQAALADLYEQYF
V gene: TRBV10-3; J gene: TRBJ2-2; D gene: TRBD1; clone size: many; CDR3 length: 14; CDR3 DNA: TGTGCCATCAGTCCGATGACAGGGTCCGGGGAGCTGTTTTTT; CDR3 protein: CAISPMTGSGELFF